This TCR beta chain was sequenced for a study of blood T cell repertoires in COVID-19 (dated by TCRdb to about 2020). Study-level background: Samples from collaborators originated in the United States, Italy and Spain and spanned both the acute and convalescent phases of COVID-19. The prospective study material was composed of cDNA or gDNA derived from T cells, B-cell-depleted T cells, or PBMCs. Deeply sampled blood TCRbeta repertoires from subjects exposed to, actively infected with, or recovered from COVID-19 were included in the dataset. The repertoires were made available in a free public database intended to serve as a resource for research on the immune response to SARS-CoV-2. Samples were obtained from the ongoing ImmuneRACE study (first 160 participants) and from 1,254 subjects provided by 6 global collaborators. A de-identified subject ID, COVID-19 status, age in years and sex were almost always included in the sample metadata. Where HLA class I and class II types were available, the types were taken from metadata supplied by the sample provider, not from assay-based typing. General conclusions and limits of the study: The quantity of clinical and demographic metadata differed by source and by participant and was supplied without curation.

TCRbeta CDR3 regions were amplified from genomic DNA using the immunoSEQ Assay, a bias-controlled multiplex PCR. The original pipeline was this. Nucleated cell counts per sample were estimated from amplification of reference gene primers within the assay. To quantify the absolute abundance of each unique TCRbeta CDR3 rearrangement, sequence reads were collapsed and filtered. For each sample, productive Simpson clonality was calculated by taking the square root of Simpson's diversity index across productive rearrangements. The table comes from immuneACCESS by way of TCRdb, which keeps in-frame sequences with V and J called. Part of the clones is missing from these tables; in studies checked, under half for an unresolved V gene and the rest for unknown reasons. The V and J calls and clone size are taken from that table; D and trimming were inferred from the DNA. The table for this sample lists around 300,000 clones; around 80% of them were counted only once. The top ten clones comprise roughly 3% of the sample.

The CDR3 spans 18 residues, from the cysteine through the phenylalanine. Only the CDR3 DNA is retained, 54 bases long and in frame from the first base. Germline trimming: 7 bases from V, 8 bases from J; junction bases outside gene matches: 19. CDR1 and CDR2 were assigned from the germline V gene as MDHEN and SYDVKM. About this clone itself: Its antigen target is currently unknown. Base qualities were left out, and no much larger clone turns up one base away.

Whole blood was collected in K2EDTA tubes by collaborating institutions according to the institutions' own protocols. For TCRbeta analysis, collaborators shipped samples as frozen whole blood, isolated PBMCs, or DNA extracted from either of those sample types. The TCR was taken from a man under 40 with active or convalescent COVID-19. The sequencing sample was made of peripheral blood. Recombination joined TRBV28 with TRBJ2-1, and 11 bases in between align with TRBD2. The CDR3 protein: CASTSGGRPGLAADEQFF. The nucleotides are TGTGCCAGCACGTCCGGGGGGAGACCGGGACTAGCGGCCGATGAGCAGTTCTTC.